Presented here are 5 T cell receptor beta chains from one specimen sequenced in a study of blood T cell repertoires in COVID-19. Produced via immunoSEQ multiplex PCR; TCRdb's table is partial and in-frame only. The data show about 95,000 clones, about 87% seen once. The sample taken for sequencing was peripheral blood. These receptors came from a human donor in a cohort sampled during active COVID-19.

V usage is TRBV19 and J usage is TRBJ2-2; 9 bases are a match to TRBD1. This CDR3 is built from 15 residues. Germline V lookup: CDR1 LNHDA, CDR2 SQIVND (reference sequence). With V trimmed by 2 bases and J by 2 bases, 0 bases remained unmatched. The DNA of the CDR3 is TGTGCCAGTAGTATAACAGGGGGCAACACCGGGGAGCTGTTTTTT. Translation gives CASSITGGNTGELFF.

The J gene is TRBJ1-6, the V gene TRBV28; D remains unclear. Trimming shortened V by 6 bases and J by 5 bases, and 14 bases separated the two germline ends. Looked up from germline, CDR1 is MDHEN and CDR2 is SYDVKM. This CDR3 is 15 amino acids long. The CDR3 is CASRPPPGNNSPLHF. The CDR3 DNA is TGTGCCAGCAGACCCCCACCGGGGAATAATTCACCCCTCCACTTT.

Remarks on this clone: Different DNA sequences within this sample yield the same CDR3. The chain couples TRBV5-1 to TRBJ1-4, with 7 bases fitting TRBD1. With V trimmed by 2 bases and J by 8 bases, 6 bases remained unmatched. The CDR3 contains 14 residues. Germline loops: CDR1 SGHRS, CDR2 YFSETQ. The CDR3 nucleotides are TGCGCCAGCAGCTTAGGGCAGGGGGGAGAAAAACTGTTTTTT. Encoded protein: CASSLGQGGEKLFF.

The V gene is TRBV5-4, the J gene TRBJ2-1, with D unclear. Germline V lookup: CDR1 SGHNT, CDR2 YYREEE (reference sequence). This CDR3 has 13 amino acids. V lost 2 bases and J lost 6, with 9 bases in between. The CDR3: CASSFASGNEQFF. The CDR3 nucleotides are TGTGCCAGCAGCTTTGCGTCAGGCAATGAGCAGTTCTTC. The whole variable domain, filled in from reference TRBV5-4 and TRBJ2-1, reads ETGVTQSPTHLIKTRGQQVTLRCSSQSGHNTVSWYQQALGQGPQFIFQYYREEENGRGNFPPRFSGLQFPNYSSELNVNALELDDSALYLCASSFASGNEQFFGPGTRLTVL.

This chain uses TRBV7-8 with TRBJ1-4; D gene unclear. Trimming cost V 0 bases and J 4 bases, with 9 bases left between them. Germline V CDR1 and CDR2: SGHVS, FQNEAQ. CDR3 length: 15 amino acids. CDR3 sequence reads: CASSLAVQINEKLFF. DNA of the CDR3: TGTGCCAGCAGCTTAGCGGTACAGATTAATGAAAAACTGTTTTTT.